The T cell receptor beta chain described here comes from a study of blood T cell repertoires in COVID-19. Background on the study: The analysed material was cDNA or gDNA that came from T cells, B-cell-depleted T cells, or PBMCs.

Participants were placed into cohorts based on the clinical history they reported. The study counted Cohort 3 donors as recovered given two negative PCRs, clearance, or symptom resolution. The CDR3 is 11 amino acids. V lost 5 bases, J lost 3 bases, and 6 bases lay in between. Germline V gives CDR1 DFQATT, CDR2 SNEGSKA (reference sequence). TCRdb keeps only in-frame clones here, not all; method: immunoSEQ multiplex PCR. The data contain hundreds of thousands of clones, roughly nine tenths of them singletons. This TCR derives from a young woman who had recovered from COVID-19. The rearrangement uses TRBV20-1 and TRBJ2-3; D not certain. Sequencing used PBMCs or T cells enriched from blood (not recorded which). CDR3 in amino acids: CSAPRTDTQYF. The CDR3 DNA is TGCAGTGCTCCCCGGACAGATACGCAGTATTTT.